The clone carrying this T cell receptor (beta chain) was picked up a small number of times. Its antigen is not known. The record originates from a study of beta chain features in type 1 diabetes. Background on the study: Sorted cells, about 99 million in number, were examined across all samples. Study-wide results and limits: There was a possibility that cDNA sequencing over-represented cells with high TCR expression. A moderate, significant TCRB CDR3 shortening appeared in type 1 diabetes across four CD4+ subsets.

Via the markers CD45RO/CCR7/CD25/CD127/CD95/CD27, stem cell-like memory, regulatory, central memory and naive CD4+ cells were sorted. Trimming shortened V by 7 bases and J by 4 bases, and 8 bases separated the two germline ends. This CDR3 is built from 12 residues. Germline V gives CDR1 MDHEN, CDR2 SYDVKM. Expressed TCRB transcripts were sequenced because the entire RNA isolate underwent reverse transcription. It was found that naive, central memory and regulatory T cell samples averaged about 3.4 million reads. TCRdb's table, derived via immunoSEQ multiplex PCR, lists solely in-frame clones and lacks some. The sample carries about 250,000 clones, around 9.9% recorded once.

The rearrangement joins TRBV28 to TRBJ1-5, with D uncertain. Sequencing was carried out using naive CD4+ T cells from blood. The sequence derives from a man aged 25 to 40 with type 1 diabetes. CDR3 in DNA: TGTGCCAGCACGCTAGCTAATCAGCCCCAGCATTTT. Translation: CASTLANQPQHF. Filled out from reference TRBV28 and TRBJ1-5, the complete variable domain reads DVKVTQSSRYLVKRTGEKVFLECVQDMDHENMFWYRQDPGLGLRLIYFSYDVKMKEKGDIPEGYSVSREKKERFSLILESASTNQTSMYLCASTLANQPQHFGDGTRLSIL.